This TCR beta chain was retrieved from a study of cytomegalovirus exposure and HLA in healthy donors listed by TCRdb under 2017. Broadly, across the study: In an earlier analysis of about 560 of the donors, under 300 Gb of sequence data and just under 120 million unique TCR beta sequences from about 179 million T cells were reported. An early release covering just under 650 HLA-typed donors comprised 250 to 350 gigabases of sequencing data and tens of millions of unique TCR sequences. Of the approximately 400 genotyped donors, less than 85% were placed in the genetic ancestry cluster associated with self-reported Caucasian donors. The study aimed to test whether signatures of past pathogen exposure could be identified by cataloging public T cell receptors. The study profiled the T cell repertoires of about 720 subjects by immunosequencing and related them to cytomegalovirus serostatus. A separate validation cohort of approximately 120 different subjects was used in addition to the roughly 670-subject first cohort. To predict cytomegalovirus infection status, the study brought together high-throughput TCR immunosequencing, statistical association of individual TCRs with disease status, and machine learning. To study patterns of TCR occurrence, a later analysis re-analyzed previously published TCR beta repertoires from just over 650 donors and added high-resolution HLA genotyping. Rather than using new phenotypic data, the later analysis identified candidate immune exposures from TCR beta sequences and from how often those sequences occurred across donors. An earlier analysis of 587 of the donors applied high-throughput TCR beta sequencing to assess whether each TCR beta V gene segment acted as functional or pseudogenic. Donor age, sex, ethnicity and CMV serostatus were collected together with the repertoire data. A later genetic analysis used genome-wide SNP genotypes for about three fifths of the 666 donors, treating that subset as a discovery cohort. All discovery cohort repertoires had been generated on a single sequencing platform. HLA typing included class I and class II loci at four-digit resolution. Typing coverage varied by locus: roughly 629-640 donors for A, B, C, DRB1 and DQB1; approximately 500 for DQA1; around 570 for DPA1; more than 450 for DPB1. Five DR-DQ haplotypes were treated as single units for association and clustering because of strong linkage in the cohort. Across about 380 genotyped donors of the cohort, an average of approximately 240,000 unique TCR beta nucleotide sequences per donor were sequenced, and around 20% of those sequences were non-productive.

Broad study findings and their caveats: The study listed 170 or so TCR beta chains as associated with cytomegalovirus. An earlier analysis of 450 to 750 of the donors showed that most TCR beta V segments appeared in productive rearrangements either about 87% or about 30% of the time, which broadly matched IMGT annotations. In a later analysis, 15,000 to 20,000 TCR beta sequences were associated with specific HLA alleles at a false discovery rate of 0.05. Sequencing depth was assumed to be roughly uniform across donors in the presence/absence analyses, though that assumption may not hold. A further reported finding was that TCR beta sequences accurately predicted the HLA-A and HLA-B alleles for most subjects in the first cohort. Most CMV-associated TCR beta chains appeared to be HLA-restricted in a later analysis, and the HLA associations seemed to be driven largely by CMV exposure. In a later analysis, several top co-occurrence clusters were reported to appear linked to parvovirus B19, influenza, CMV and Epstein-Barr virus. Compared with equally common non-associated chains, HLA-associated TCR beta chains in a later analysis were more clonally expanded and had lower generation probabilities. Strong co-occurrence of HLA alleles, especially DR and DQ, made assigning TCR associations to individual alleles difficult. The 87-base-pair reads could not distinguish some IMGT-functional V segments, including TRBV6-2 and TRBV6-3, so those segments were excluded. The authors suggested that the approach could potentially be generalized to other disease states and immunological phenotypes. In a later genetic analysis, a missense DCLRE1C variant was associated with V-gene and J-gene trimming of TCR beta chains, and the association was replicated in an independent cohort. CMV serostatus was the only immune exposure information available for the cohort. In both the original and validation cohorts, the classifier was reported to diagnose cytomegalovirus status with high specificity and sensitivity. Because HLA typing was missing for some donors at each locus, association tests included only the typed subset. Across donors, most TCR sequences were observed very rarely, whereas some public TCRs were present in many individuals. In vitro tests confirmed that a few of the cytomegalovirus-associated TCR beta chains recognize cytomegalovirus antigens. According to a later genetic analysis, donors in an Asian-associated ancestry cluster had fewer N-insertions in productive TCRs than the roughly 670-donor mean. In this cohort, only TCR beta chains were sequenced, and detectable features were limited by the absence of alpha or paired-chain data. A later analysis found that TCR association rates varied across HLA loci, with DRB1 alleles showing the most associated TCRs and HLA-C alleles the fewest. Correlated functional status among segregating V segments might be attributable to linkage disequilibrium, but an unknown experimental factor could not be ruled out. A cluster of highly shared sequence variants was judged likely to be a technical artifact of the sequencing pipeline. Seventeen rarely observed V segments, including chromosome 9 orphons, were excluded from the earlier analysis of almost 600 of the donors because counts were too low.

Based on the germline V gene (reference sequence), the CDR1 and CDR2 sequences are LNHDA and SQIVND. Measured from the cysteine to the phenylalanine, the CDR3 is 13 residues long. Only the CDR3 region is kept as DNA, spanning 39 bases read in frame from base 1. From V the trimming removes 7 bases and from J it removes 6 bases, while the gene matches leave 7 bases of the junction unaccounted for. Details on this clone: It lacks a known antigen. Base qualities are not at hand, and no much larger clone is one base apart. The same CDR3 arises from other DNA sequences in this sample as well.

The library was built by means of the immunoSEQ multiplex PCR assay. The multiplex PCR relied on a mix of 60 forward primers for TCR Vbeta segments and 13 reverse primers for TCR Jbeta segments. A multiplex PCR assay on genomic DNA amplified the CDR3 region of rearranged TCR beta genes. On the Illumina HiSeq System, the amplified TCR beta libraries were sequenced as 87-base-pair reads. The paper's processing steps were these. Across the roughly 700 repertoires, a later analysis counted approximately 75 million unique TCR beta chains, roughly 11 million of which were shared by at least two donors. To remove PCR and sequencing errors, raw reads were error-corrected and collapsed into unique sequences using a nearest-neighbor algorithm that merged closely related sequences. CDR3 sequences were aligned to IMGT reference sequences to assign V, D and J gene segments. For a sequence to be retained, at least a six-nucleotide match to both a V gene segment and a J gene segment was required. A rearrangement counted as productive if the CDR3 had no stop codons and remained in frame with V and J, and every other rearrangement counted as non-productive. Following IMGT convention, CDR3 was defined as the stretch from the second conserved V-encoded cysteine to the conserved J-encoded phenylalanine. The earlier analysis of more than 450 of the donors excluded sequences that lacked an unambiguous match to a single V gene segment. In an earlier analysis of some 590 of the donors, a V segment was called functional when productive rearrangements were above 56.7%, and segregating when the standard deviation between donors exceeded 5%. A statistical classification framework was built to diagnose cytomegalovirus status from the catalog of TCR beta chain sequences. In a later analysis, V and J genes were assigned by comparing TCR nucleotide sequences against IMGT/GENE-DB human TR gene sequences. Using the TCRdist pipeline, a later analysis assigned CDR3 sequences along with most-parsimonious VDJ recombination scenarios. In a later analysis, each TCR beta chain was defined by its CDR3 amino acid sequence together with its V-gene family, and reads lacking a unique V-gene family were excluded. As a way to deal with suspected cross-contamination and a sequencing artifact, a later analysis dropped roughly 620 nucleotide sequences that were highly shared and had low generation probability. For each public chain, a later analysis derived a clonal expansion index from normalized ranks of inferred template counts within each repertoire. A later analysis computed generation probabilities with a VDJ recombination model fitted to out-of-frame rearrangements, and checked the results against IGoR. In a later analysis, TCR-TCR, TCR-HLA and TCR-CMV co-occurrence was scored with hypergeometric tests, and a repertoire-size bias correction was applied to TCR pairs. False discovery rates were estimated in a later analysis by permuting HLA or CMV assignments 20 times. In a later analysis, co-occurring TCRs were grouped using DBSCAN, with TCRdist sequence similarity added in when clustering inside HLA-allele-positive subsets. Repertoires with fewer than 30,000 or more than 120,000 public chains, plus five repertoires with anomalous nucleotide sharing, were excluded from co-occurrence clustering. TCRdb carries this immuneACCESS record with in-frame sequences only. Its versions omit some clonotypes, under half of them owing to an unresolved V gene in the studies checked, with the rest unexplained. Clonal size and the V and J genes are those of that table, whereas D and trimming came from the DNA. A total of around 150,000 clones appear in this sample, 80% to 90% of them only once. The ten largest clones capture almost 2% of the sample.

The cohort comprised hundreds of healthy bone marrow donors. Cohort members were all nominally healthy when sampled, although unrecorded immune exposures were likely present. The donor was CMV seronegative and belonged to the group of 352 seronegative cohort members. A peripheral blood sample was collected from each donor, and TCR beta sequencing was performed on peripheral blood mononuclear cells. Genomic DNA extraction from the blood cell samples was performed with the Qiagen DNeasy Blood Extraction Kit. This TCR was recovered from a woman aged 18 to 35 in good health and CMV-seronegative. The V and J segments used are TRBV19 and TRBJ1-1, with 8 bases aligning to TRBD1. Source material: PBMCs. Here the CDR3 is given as CASNRHRGSEAFF. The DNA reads TGTGCCAGTAACAGGCACAGGGGGTCTGAAGCTTTCTTT.